This T cell receptor beta chain was captured by sequencing in a study of blood T cell repertoires in COVID-19 (dated by TCRdb to about 2020). As for the study more broadly: Collaborator samples came from the United States, Italy and Spain and covered acute and convalescent phases of COVID-19. The prospective study material was composed of cDNA or gDNA derived from T cells, B-cell-depleted T cells, or PBMCs. The dataset comprised deeply sampled blood TCRbeta repertoires from subjects exposed to, actively infected with, or recovered from COVID-19. The repertoires were released in a freely available public database intended as a resource for research on the immune response to SARS-CoV-2. Samples came from the ongoing ImmuneRACE study (first 160 participants) plus 1,254 subjects from 6 global collaborators. The sample metadata nearly always contained a de-identified subject ID, COVID-19 status, age in years and sex. Where available, HLA class I and class II types were taken from metadata supplied by the sample provider and were not determined by assay-based typing.

The study at large found these results: How much clinical and demographic metadata was included differed by source and by participant, and the metadata was provided uncurated.

Participants in the prospective study were enrolled through a virtual design, were aged roughly 18 to 90 years, and lived in approximately 24 United States geographic areas. To assign participants to cohorts, the prospective study relied on clinical history that participants themselves reported in a screening survey and a study questionnaire. For ImmuneRACE Cohort 3, a participant was defined as recovered based on two consecutive negative NP/OP PCR tests, clearance by a healthcare professional, or resolution of symptoms. In the prospective study, mobile phlebotomists collected whole blood, serum and a nasopharyngeal or oropharyngeal swab from each participant. Participants in the prospective study had the option to provide additional blood draws and questionnaires over a 2-month period. Prospective study blood samples were shipped either frozen or at room temperature before DNA extraction. The immunoSEQ Assay, a bias-controlled multiplex PCR, was used to amplify TCRbeta CDR3 regions from genomic DNA. Processing in the source paper ran as follows. The number of nucleated cells in each sample was estimated by amplification of reference gene primers within the assay. To quantify the absolute abundance of each unique TCRbeta CDR3 rearrangement, sequence reads were collapsed and filtered. For each sample, productive Simpson clonality was calculated as the square root of Simpson's diversity index over productive rearrangements. Entries here come from immuneACCESS through TCRdb and include only in-frame sequences with V and J called. Some clones fail to appear in such tables; in the studies checked, an unresolved V gene covers under half of the shortfall, and the cause of the remainder is unknown. That table supplies the V and J calls and clone size; D and trimming were determined from the DNA. The sample table contains about 400,000 clones; only one count was recorded for less than 90% of them. The ten largest clonotypes hold 3% of the sample.

Counted from cysteine to phenylalanine, this CDR3 has 16 amino acids. Only the CDR3 DNA is retained, 48 bases long and in frame from the first base. The germline V gene supplies CDR1 MGHDK and CDR2 SYGVNS. V ends up 5 bases short and J 0 bases short, with an unmatched junction base count of 7. Details on this clone: The specificity of this receptor is unknown. The record has no base qualities; no much larger clone is one base away.

This clonotype originated in a woman aged 25 to 45 who had recovered from COVID-19. The V and J genes are TRBV25-1 and TRBJ1-1, with 9 bases in between that match TRBD1. The sample was PBMCs or T cells enriched from blood (not recorded which). The DNA sequence follows: TGTGCCAGCAGTAGAAAAACAGGGGGCGTGAACACTGAAGCTTTCTTT. Protein translation: CASSRKTGGVNTEAFF.